This TCR beta chain originates from a study of early T cells in non-severe SARS-CoV-2 infection. Points from the study as a whole: A preference for anti-spike CD8 responses marked VDJdb matching, which missed private and CD4 specificities.

In this sample, this clonotype turned up many times. What it binds is not known. There are 13 residues in the CDR3. The V end was cut by 3 bases, the J end by 5 bases, with 10 bases between. Looked up from germline, CDR1 is SSHAT and CDR2 is FNYEAQ (reference sequence). The protocol attached unique molecular identifiers to individual cDNA molecules. TCRdb itself ran the 5' RACE reads through MiXCR, one entry per CDR3 protein. The profile shows 25,000 to 35,000 distinct CDR3 sequences, approximately 5% of them singletons. The chain uses TRBV7-7 and TRBJ2-5, with D possibly matching TRBD1 (5 bases). Sequencing input: whole blood. The receptor was derived from an adult who was a healthcare worker with PCR-confirmed SARS-CoV-2 infection or an uninfected control (not recorded which). The CDR3 region has the DNA TGTGCCAGCAGCTTCTGGGGCGCGGAGACCCAGTACTTC. Its translation: CASSFWGAETQYF.